The rows below give T cell receptor beta chains drawn from one sample of a study of a mutant IDH1 vaccine in newly diagnosed glioma. Using immunoSEQ multiplex PCR, the repertoire was profiled, and TCRdb retains in-frame clones only, with some absent. There are over 75,000 clones in the sample; roughly 77% occur only once, and more than 5% lies in the top ten. These TCRs' antigens remain unknown. Here the sequenced sample was PBMCs, taken from a glioma patient whose treatment included an IDH1 peptide vaccine. These receptors all stem from a man in his forties with glioma. Each CDR3 is given with its conserved first and last residue. Each record gives: D gene, V gene, clone size, CDR3 length, J gene, CDR3 protein, CDR3 DNA. A D gene is named only where the DNA matches it firmly. Clone size is not always given. Where it is, it says once, few, many or a class for expanded clones.

-	TRBV20-1	-	8	TRBJ1-2	CSASPGAF	TGCAGTGCTAGCCCGGGCGCCTTC
-	TRBV7-9	-	13	TRBJ1-2	CASSLDRGYGYTF	TGTGCCAGCAGCTTAGATCGGGGATATGGCTACACCTTC
TRBD2	TRBV18	-	16	TRBJ2-3	CASSPATSLQVDTQYF	TGTGCCAGCTCACCAGCGACTAGCCTTCAAGTGGATACGCAGTATTTT
TRBD1	TRBV6-1	-	15	TRBJ2-5	CAVSTDRGLGKTQYF	TGTGCCGTGTCGACGGACAGGGGGCTTGGGAAGACCCAGTACTTC
-	TRBV15	few	14	TRBJ1-2	CATSSRMDGDGYTF	TGTGCCACCAGCTCCCGGATGGATGGAGATGGCTACACCTTC
TRBD2	TRBV4-1	-	17	TRBJ2-3	CASSQPIAGGDTDTQYF	TGCGCCAGCAGCCAACCTATAGCGGGGGGAGACACAGATACGCAGTATTTT
-	TRBV5-6	-	12	TRBJ2-1	CASSLDEHEQFF	TGTGCCAGCAGCTTGGACGAGCATGAGCAGTTCTTC
TRBD1	TRBV30	-	17	TRBJ2-7	CAWAVGQGKVRRGEQYF	TGTGCCTGGGCCGTGGGACAGGGAAAGGTAAGACGAGGCGAGCAGTACTTC
-	TRBV9	-	14	TRBJ2-5	CASSGSLVGETQYF	TGTGCCAGCAGCGGGTCACTAGTCGGGGAGACCCAGTACTTC
-	TRBV5-6	-	17	TRBJ2-7	CASSSLARAKSSYEQYF	TGTGCCAGCAGCTCTCTGGCACGGGCCAAGAGCTCCTACGAGCAGTACTTC
-	TRBV5-1	once	14	TRBJ2-5	CASSLAGPQETQYF	TGCGCCAGCAGCTTGGCAGGCCCCCAAGAGACCCAGTACTTC
-	TRBV5-4	-	15	TRBJ1-6	CASSLKGSYNSPLHF	TGTGCCAGCAGCTTGAAGGGATCCTATAATTCACCCCTCCACTTT
TRBD1	TRBV27	-	17	TRBJ1-1	CASSRGTGDSRNTEAFF	TGTGCCAGCTCACGCGGGACAGGGGATTCGAGAAACACTGAAGCTTTCTTT
-	TRBV5-4	-	15	TRBJ2-6	CASSLGAPGANVLTF	TGTGCCAGCAGCTTGGGGGCACCTGGGGCCAACGTCCTGACTTTC
-	TRBV30	few	15	TRBJ2-7	CAWSVGTGSSYEQYF	TGTGCCTGGAGTGTAGGAACAGGAAGCTCCTACGAGCAGTACTTC
-	TRBV7-2	-	13	TRBJ2-5	CASSLGREGTQYF	TGTGCCAGCAGCTTGGGCAGGGAAGGGACCCAGTACTTC
-	TRBV5-1	-	16	TRBJ2-7	CASSLELRAPTYEQYF	TGCGCCAGCAGCTTGGAACTTAGGGCCCCAACCTACGAGCAGTACTTC
TRBD1	TRBV6-6	-	16	TRBJ2-3	CASNPTGTGEADTQYF	TGTGCCAGCAATCCTACCGGGACAGGGGAGGCAGATACGCAGTATTTT
TRBD2	TRBV19	-	14	TRBJ2-1	CASSRLAGNNEQFF	TGTGCCAGTAGCAGACTAGCGGGGAACAATGAGCAGTTCTTC
-	TRBV7-2	-	12	TRBJ2-3	CASSPSTDTQYF	TGTGCCAGCAGCCCCAGCACAGATACGCAGTATTTT
-	TRBV6-5	-	14	TRBJ2-3	CASSYGQSTDTQYF	TGTGCCAGCAGTTACGGACAAAGCACAGATACGCAGTATTTT
TRBD1	TRBV7-8	few	15	TRBJ1-4	CASSLRGTGNEKLFF	TGTGCCAGCAGCTTACGGGGGACAGGGAATGAAAAACTGTTTTTT
-	TRBV29-1	-	13	TRBJ1-3	CSATGLSGNTIYF	TGCAGCGCTACAGGCCTCTCTGGAAACACCATATATTTT
-	TRBV6-1	-	15	TRBJ1-5	CASSATAGYNQPQHF	TGTGCCAGCAGTGCCACCGCAGGGTACAATCAGCCCCAGCATTTT
TRBD1	TRBV29-1	-	15	TRBJ1-5	CSVESRDRDNQPQHF	TGCAGCGTTGAGTCCCGGGACAGGGACAATCAGCCCCAGCATTTT
-	TRBV7-2	-	16	TRBJ2-7	CASSLGGRGSTYEQYF	TGTGCCAGCAGCCTAGGGGGACGGGGGAGCACCTACGAGCAGTACTTC
-	TRBV19	-	13	TRBJ1-5	CASRAASTVTQHF	TGTGCCAGTAGGGCCGCCAGTACCGTGACCCAGCATTTT
TRBD2	TRBV6-5	-	15	TRBJ2-3	CASSYLGTSVDTQYF	TGTGCCAGCAGTTACCTAGGGACTAGCGTGGATACGCAGTATTTT
-	TRBV21-1	-	15	TRBJ1-1	CASSKIPSVNTEAFF	TGTGCCAGCAGCAAAATTCCGTCGGTGAACACTGAAGCTTTCTTT
-	TRBV6-5	-	13	TRBJ2-1	CASSYGRLNEQFF	TGTGCCAGCAGTTACGGCCGCCTCAATGAGCAGTTCTTC
-	TRBV27	-	17	TRBJ1-1	CASSLSAGVGIRTEAFF	TGTGCCAGCAGTTTATCTGCCGGGGTAGGGATTAGGACTGAAGCTTTCTTT
TRBD2	TRBV9	-	15	TRBJ2-1	CASSERLAGVNEQFF	TGTGCCAGCAGCGAAAGACTAGCGGGGGTCAATGAGCAGTTCTTC
-	TRBV20-1	few	10	TRBJ1-1	CSAKGGEAFF	TGCAGTGCTAAGGGCGGTGAAGCTTTCTTT
TRBD2	TRBV9	-	14	TRBJ2-7	CASSPGLAGYEQYF	TGTGCCAGCAGTCCGGGACTAGCGGGCTACGAGCAGTACTTC
TRBD2	TRBV29-1	-	15	TRBJ2-5	CSVVTSGSRAETQYF	TGCAGCGTTGTCACTAGCGGGAGCAGGGCAGAGACCCAGTACTTC
-	TRBV30	few	14	TRBJ1-2	CAWSVLGVVGGYTF	TGTGCCTGGAGTGTACTAGGGGTCGTGGGGGGCTACACCTTC
TRBD1	TRBV7-2	-	13	TRBJ2-7	CASSGQGVGEQYF	TGTGCCAGCAGCGGCCAGGGGGTAGGCGAGCAGTACTTC
TRBD1	TRBV18	-	14	TRBJ2-7	CASSPYGTGGEQYF	TGTGCCAGCTCACCATACGGGACAGGGGGCGAGCAGTACTTC
-	TRBV5-1	-	14	TRBJ2-3	CASSLSSFADTQYF	TGCGCCAGCAGCTTGTCGAGCTTCGCAGATACGCAGTATTTT
-	TRBV28	-	15	TRBJ1-2	CATLASVLFRSGYTF	TGTGCCACTCTAGCGTCGGTCCTGTTTAGGTCTGGCTACACCTTC
-	TRBV15	-	17	TRBJ2-2	CATSRVPNRANTGELFF	TGTGCCACCAGCAGAGTGCCCAACAGAGCGAACACCGGGGAGCTGTTTTTT
-	TRBV5-5	once	15	TRBJ2-5	CASSMPGEGLETQYF	TGTGCCAGCAGCATGCCGGGAGAGGGGTTGGAGACCCAGTACTTC
TRBD2	TRBV7-8	-	19	TRBJ2-7	CASSLRRGRGLAGGHEQYF	TGTGCCAGCAGCTTACGCAGGGGGCGGGGACTAGCGGGAGGGCACGAGCAGTACTTC
-	TRBV25-1	-	13	TRBJ1-2	CASSKQGFYGYTF	TGTGCCAGCTCGAAACAGGGTTTTTATGGCTACACCTTC
TRBD2	TRBV5-1	-	18	TRBJ2-1	CASSLAGTSGIGLGEQFF	TGCGCCAGCAGCTTGGCGGGGACTAGCGGGATAGGGCTGGGGGAGCAGTTCTTC
TRBD1	TRBV11-2	few	15	TRBJ2-7	CASSYPGQASYEQYF	TGTGCCAGCAGTTATCCGGGACAGGCCTCCTACGAGCAGTACTTC
-	TRBV18	-	14	TRBJ1-3	CASSPLSGGNTIYF	TGTGCCAGCTCACCACTATCCGGGGGAAACACCATATATTTT
-	TRBV13	-	15	TRBJ2-3	CASSLGLPGADTQYF	TGTGCCAGCAGCTTAGGGCTCCCCGGGGCAGATACGCAGTATTTT
-	TRBV7-8	-	14	TRBJ2-3	CASSLDSSTDTQYF	TGTGCCAGCAGCTTAGACAGTAGCACAGATACGCAGTATTTT
-	TRBV19	-	14	TRBJ2-2	CASSGDWYPGELFF	TGTGCCAGTAGTGGGGACTGGTACCCGGGGGAGCTGTTTTTT
TRBD2	TRBV30	-	13	TRBJ2-3	CACGAGGPDTQYF	TGTGCCTGCGGGGCGGGGGGGCCAGATACGCAGTATTTT
-	TRBV5-1	-	14	TRBJ2-5	CASGPHRSQETQYF	TGCGCCAGCGGCCCCCACAGGAGCCAAGAGACCCAGTACTTC